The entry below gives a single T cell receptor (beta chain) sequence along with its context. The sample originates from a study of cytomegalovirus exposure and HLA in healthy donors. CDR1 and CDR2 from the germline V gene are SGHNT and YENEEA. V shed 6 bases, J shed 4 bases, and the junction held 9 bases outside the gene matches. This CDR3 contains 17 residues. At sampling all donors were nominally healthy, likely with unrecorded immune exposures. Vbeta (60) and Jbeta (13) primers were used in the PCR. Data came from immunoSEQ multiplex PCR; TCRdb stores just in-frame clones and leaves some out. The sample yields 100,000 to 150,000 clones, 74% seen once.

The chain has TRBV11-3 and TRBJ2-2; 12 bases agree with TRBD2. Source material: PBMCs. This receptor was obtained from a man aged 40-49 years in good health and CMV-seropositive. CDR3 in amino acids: CASSPSGGARSTGELFF. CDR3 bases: TGTGCCAGCAGTCCTAGCGGGGGGGCACGGAGCACCGGGGAGCTGTTTTTT.